These 22 T cell receptor beta chains came from one sample sequenced in a study of shared clonotypes between healthy human individuals. Libraries were prepared by immunoSEQ multiplex PCR; TCRdb keeps only in-frame clonotypes and omits some of them. The table lists 400,000 to 600,000 clones, about 76% of them singletons, with 13% in the top ten. The sequencing input was PBMCs. Source of these receptors: a woman between 35 and 50 years old in good health. Some clones in this sample may be carry-over from other donors' samples.

J is TRBJ2-4 and V is TRBV18; D is unresolved. V dropped 6 bases and J dropped 0 bases, with 15 bases sitting between them. Germline CDR1 and CDR2: KGHSH and LQKENI. The CDR3 is 16 amino acids. CDR3: CASSQQGPEAKNIQYF. The CDR3 DNA follows: TGTGCCAGCTCCCAACAAGGCCCTGAAGCCAAAAACATTCAGTACTTC.

This clone was detected once. The chain is built from TRBV9 and TRBJ2-7; tentative D call: TRBD2 (6 bases). V was clipped by 1 base and J by 5 bases, with 19 bases between them. Germline CDR1 and CDR2: SGDLS and YYNGEE. The CDR3 is 16 residues long. Written as DNA, the CDR3 is TGTGCCAGCAGCGTACGGGATGGGATTTGGGGGGACGAGCAGTACTTC. Protein: CASSVRDGIWGDEQYF. Full variable domain (outside the CDR3, taken from reference TRBV9 and TRBJ2-7): DSGVTQTPKHLITATGQRVTLRCSPRSGDLSVYWYQQSLDQGLQFLIQYYNGEERAKGNILERFSAQQFPDLHSELNLSSLELGDSALYFCASSVRDGIWGDEQYFGPGTRLTVT.

The rearrangement uses TRBV11-2 and TRBJ2-7; TRBD2 matches at 8 bases. Germline-derived CDR1 and CDR2 are SGHAT and FQNNGV. Losses at the gene ends were 2 bases for V and 5 bases for J; bases not matched to a gene: 5. The CDR3 is made up of 14 amino acids. The CDR3 is CASSLPGTRHEQYF. CDR3 coding DNA: TGTGCCAGCAGCTTACCCGGGACTAGACACGAGCAGTACTTC.

The genes are TRBV7-8 and TRBJ1-4, with 7 bases aligning to TRBD1. Looked up from germline, CDR1 is SGHVS and CDR2 is FQNEAQ. The CDR3 length is 15 residues. V was pared by 4 bases and J by 7 bases, with 9 bases of the junction left unmatched. CDR3 in amino acids: CASSSQGYQGEKLFF. The CDR3 coding sequence is TGTGCCAGCAGCTCACAGGGGTATCAGGGTGAAAAACTGTTTTTT.

J is TRBJ2-3 and V is TRBV18; TRBD2 might be the D (6 bases). Germline lookup yields CDR1 KGHSH and CDR2 LQKENI. This CDR3 region has 14 residues. V was cut by 4 bases and J by 0 bases, with 8 bases left in between. The CDR3 spells CASSQGLSTDTQYF. CDR3 DNA: TGTGCCAGCTCACAGGGACTTAGCACAGATACGCAGTATTTT.

The DNA for the CDR3 is TGCGCCAGCTGGGACAGGGTGAACACTGAAGCTTTCTTT. It is translated as CASWDRVNTEAFF. This chain uses TRBV5-1 with TRBJ1-1; TRBD1 aligns across 9 bases. Germline-derived CDR1 and CDR2 are SGHRS and YFSETQ. The ends lost 7 bases at V and 0 bases at J; junction bases unmatched: 1. The CDR3 sequence is 13 residues long. The full variable domain, its missing parts supplied by reference TRBV5-1 and TRBJ1-1, is KAGVTQTPRYLIKTRGQQVTLSCSPISGHRSVSWYQQTPGQGLQFLFEYFSETQRNKGNFPGRFSGRQFSNSRSEMNVSTLELGDSALYLCASWDRVNTEAFFGQGTRLTVV.

V is TRBV6-6 and J is TRBJ2-3; weak D call: TRBD2 (6 bases). The germline V gene has CDR1 MNHNY and CDR2 SVGAGI (reference sequence). Trimming shortened V by 7 bases and J by 2 bases, and 13 bases separated the two germline ends. This CDR3 comprises 14 residues. CDR3 sequence: CASTLRGFTDTQYF. The CDR3 nucleotides read TGTGCCAGCACCTTACGGGGGTTCACAGATACGCAGTATTTT.

The chain joins TRBV29-1 to TRBJ2-1; 12 nucleotides agree with TRBD2. The CDR3 is 13 amino acids. Germline V gene sequence: CDR1 SQVTM, CDR2 ANQGSEA. With V trimmed by 8 bases and J by 9 bases, 8 bases remained unmatched. The CDR3 region has the DNA TGCAGCACCCTACTAGCGGGGGGCGGTGAGCAGTTCTTC. The encoded protein is CSTLLAGGGEQFF.

This sequence joins TRBV10-2 and TRBJ2-7; 8 bases fit TRBD2. The V gene end was trimmed by 6 bases and the J gene end by 2 bases; junction bases not matched to a gene: 6. Per germline, CDR1 WSHSY and CDR2 SAAADI. The CDR3 sequence is 14 residues long. This chain's CDR3 is CASRGNGGAYEQYF. In nucleotides, the CDR3 is TGCGCCAGCAGGGGGAACGGGGGGGCCTACGAGCAGTACTTC.

The chain links TRBV28 to TRBJ1-2; 9 nucleotides agree with TRBD1. V lost 4 bases, J lost 4 bases, and 4 bases stayed unmatched. The CDR3 totals 14 residues. Looked up from germline, CDR1 is MDHEN and CDR2 is SYDVKM. Here the CDR3 reads CASSSLDRGYGYTF. The CDR3 DNA sequence: TGTGCCAGCAGTTCCCTGGACAGGGGCTATGGCTACACCTTC.

Comment on this clone: Other nucleotide sequences in the sample specify the same CDR3. The chain employs TRBV5-1 and TRBJ2-5; the D is unclear. Germline CDR1 reads SGHRS; CDR2 reads YFSETQ. This CDR3 spans 14 amino acids. Trimming took 0 bases from V and 2 from J, leaving 8 bases between them. The DNA of the CDR3 is TGCGCCAGCAGCTTGGTGGGCAGTCAAGAGACCCAGTACTTC. Translated, it gives CASSLVGSQETQYF.

CDR3: CASSPDRVYGYTF. As DNA, the CDR3 is TGTGCCAGCAGCCCAGACAGGGTCTATGGCTACACCTTC. The rearrangement links TRBV7-2 to TRBJ1-2, with 7 bases matching TRBD1. Per germline, CDR1 SGHTA and CDR2 FQGNSA. The CDR3 has 13 residues. With 5 bases clipped from V and 4 bases from J, the junction kept 4 bases outside the gene matches.

The rearrangement links TRBV5-1 to TRBJ1-1, with 8 bases matching TRBD1. CDR1 SGHRS and CDR2 YFSETQ come from the germline V gene. CDR3 size: 14 residues. The J segment lost 1 base and the V segment lost 6 bases, leaving 5 bases of the junction unmatched. CDR3 region: CASTRTGQNTEAFF. In DNA, the CDR3 is TGCGCCAGCACTCGGACAGGGCAGAACACTGAAGCTTTCTTT. Together with reference TRBV5-1 and TRBJ1-1, the CDR3 gives the full variable domain: KAGVTQTPRYLIKTRGQQVTLSCSPISGHRSVSWYQQTPGQGLQFLFEYFSETQRNKGNFPGRFSGRQFSNSRSEMNVSTLELGDSALYLCASTRTGQNTEAFFGQGTRLTVV.

CDR3 DNA: TGTGCCAGCAGCTTAAACGGGAGGATCGGTGAGACCCAGTACTTC. Protein product: CASSLNGRIGETQYF. The rearrangement joins TRBV7-3 to TRBJ2-5; TRBD2 aligns across 7 bases. Germline trimming cut 1 base from V and 5 bases from J; bases unmatched to any gene: 7. The CDR3 has 15 residues. Germline V gene lookup returns CDR1 SGHTA and CDR2 FQGTGA.

V usage is TRBV5-4 and J usage is TRBJ2-7; 10 bases agree with TRBD2. CDR1 SGHNT and CDR2 YYREEE come from the germline V gene (reference sequence). The junction had 7 bases not matched to a gene; V was cut back by 7 bases and J by 3 bases. The CDR3 totals 14 residues. The CDR3 region is CASGSSGGHYEQYF. CDR3 DNA: TGTGCCAGCGGGTCTAGCGGGGGACACTACGAGCAGTACTTC.

The rearrangement uses TRBV18 and TRBJ2-1; 10 positions match TRBD1. V lost 3 bases and J lost 6; bases outside the gene matches: 2. The CDR3 loop spans 14 amino acids. Germline loops: CDR1 KGHSH, CDR2 LQKENI. The CDR3 DNA follows: TGTGCCAGCTCACCGGGACAGGGGTTCAATGAGCAGTTCTTC. Protein product: CASSPGQGFNEQFF.

The CDR3 here is CASALGGGRITGELFF. CDR3 nucleotide sequence: TGTGCCAGCGCCTTGGGGGGCGGGAGGATCACCGGGGAGCTGTTTTTT. The chain carries TRBV28 and TRBJ2-2, with 8 bases lining up with TRBD2. Per germline, CDR1 MDHEN and CDR2 SYDVKM. Unmatched junction bases numbered 12, after V lost 8 bases and J lost 4 bases. The CDR3 loop spans 16 amino acids.

The chain has TRBV13 and TRBJ2-7; 7 positions agree with TRBD2. Germline CDR1 PRHDT, CDR2 FYEKMQ (reference sequence). With 5 bases clipped from V and 0 bases from J, the junction kept 16 bases outside the gene matches. The CDR3 is 18 amino acids. As DNA, the CDR3 is TGTGCCAGCAGCCCCTCCAAGCGGGATAAACAAACCTCCTACGAGCAGTACTTC. Protein product: CASSPSKRDKQTSYEQYF.

This clone occurred once. The V gene is TRBV7-8, the J gene TRBJ2-2, with no clear D. Germline lookup yields CDR1 SGHVS and CDR2 FQNEAQ. Trimming removed 5 bases from V and 0 bases from J, with 10 bases in between. The CDR3 is 15 residues long. The CDR3 nucleotides are TGTGCCAGCAGCCCCTACCCAGCGAACACCGGGGAGCTGTTTTTT. Translated: CASSPYPANTGELFF. Filled out from reference TRBV7-8 and TRBJ2-2, the complete variable domain reads GAGVSQSPRYKVAKRGQDVALRCDPISGHVSLFWYQQALGQGPEFLTYFQNEAQLDKSGLPSDRFFAERPEGSVSTLKIQRTQQEDSAVYLCASSPYPANTGELFFGEGSRLTVL.

The rearrangement links TRBV23-1 to TRBJ2-1; D may be TRBD1 or TRBD2 (5 bases each). TRBV23-1 is an ORF; its function is uncertain. The CDR3 extends over 20 amino acids. Trimming took 0 bases from V and 6 from J, leaving 27 bases between them. The DNA of the CDR3 is TGCGCCAGCAGTCAATCGGGTCCCAAAAATCTGGGGGATTTGCGCAATGAGCAGTTCTTC. Protein sequence: CASSQSGPKNLGDLRNEQFF.

This clone was recorded at least ten times. The chain uses TRBV5-1 and TRBJ1-5, with 12 bases that match TRBD1. This CDR3 spans 15 amino acids. J gave up 6 bases and V 3 bases, and 4 bases lay outside the gene matches. From germline, CDR1 is SGHRS and CDR2 YFSETQ. The CDR3 protein is CASSWGTGGGQPQHF. In DNA, the CDR3 is TGCGCCAGCAGCTGGGGGACAGGGGGCGGTCAGCCCCAGCATTTT.

J is TRBJ2-5 and V is TRBV7-8; TRBD2 might be the D (6 bases). This CDR3 has 16 amino acids. Germline V gene lookup returns CDR1 SGHVS and CDR2 FQNEAQ. V gave up 4 bases and J gave up 3 bases, with 18 bases separating them. This chain's CDR3 is CASSSSGGRAKETQYF. In DNA, the CDR3 is TGTGCCAGCAGCTCCAGTGGGGGGAGAGCCAAAGAGACCCAGTACTTC.